Below, 12 T cell receptor beta chains from the same sample are listed, as sequenced in a study of blood T cells in healthy people across ages. For the second PCR, which ran for about 7 to 11 cycles, a sample-barcoded 5' primer and a J-beta primer mix were used. TCRdb reanalysed the 5' RACE reads using MiXCR and keeps one entry per CDR3 protein. Of about 1.6 million distinct CDR3 sequences listed, roughly 32% are singletons. The material sequenced was blood. The receptors were sampled from a woman in her 30s in good health.

The gene calls are TRBV9 and TRBJ2-7; D not certain. The CDR3 has 15 residues. The germline V and J ends were trimmed by 0 bases and 3 bases, with 13 bases remaining between them. Germline V gene sequence: CDR1 SGDLS, CDR2 YYNGEE. The CDR3 coding sequence is TGTGCCAGCAGCGTAGATTCTGGACGGAGCTACGAGCAGTACTTC. Protein sequence: CASSVDSGRSYEQYF.

This chain joins TRBV3-1 and TRBJ2-7; tentatively, D is TRBD2 (5 bases). Germline V gene sequence: CDR1 LGHDT, CDR2 YNNKEL (reference sequence). CDR3 length: 12 amino acids. The V and J ends lost 4 bases and 10 bases respectively, with 14 bases between them. The CDR3 nucleotides are TGTGCCAGCAGCCCCTTAGGGAGACCCCAGTACTTC. Protein sequence: CASSPLGRPQYF.

As regards this clonotype: One base away lies a much larger clone, so this may be a sequencing read error. CDR3 DNA sequence: TGTGCCAGCAGCCAAAAAAAGACCCAGTACTTC. It is translated as CASSQKKTQYF. The chain has TRBV3-1 and TRBJ2-7; D is ambiguous. The assigned J gene may be wrong: the sequence end matches TRBJ2-5 better. Germline lookup yields CDR1 LGHDT and CDR2 YNNKEL (reference sequence). The CDR3 totals 11 residues.

This clonotype was seen a few times. The chain has TRBV20-1 and TRBJ2-7; the match to TRBD2 covers 9 bases. In germline, CDR1 is DFQATT, CDR2 SNEGSKA (reference sequence). The junction had 12 bases not matched to a gene; V was cut back by 0 bases and J by 0 bases. The length of the CDR3 is 18 residues. The DNA of the CDR3 is TGCAGTGCTAGAGATCTGTGGAGCGGGAGGCCGAGCTCCTACGAGCAGTACTTC. Protein sequence: CSARDLWSGRPSSYEQYF.

There are a few counts of this clonotype. V usage is TRBV5-1 and J usage is TRBJ2-5; TRBD2 aligns across 10 bases. This CDR3 has 17 residues. Germline CDR1 SGHRS, CDR2 YFSETQ. V lost 4 bases to trimming and J lost 1 base; unmatched junction nucleotides: 10. This CDR3 is CASSRSASGSFQETQYF. CDR3 DNA sequence: TGCGCCAGCAGCCGCTCAGCTAGCGGGAGTTTCCAAGAGACCCAGTACTTC.

The rearrangement joins TRBV5-1 to TRBJ2-7; 8 nucleotides line up with TRBD2. After removal of 3 bases from V and 7 bases from J, the junction contained 12 bases not matched to a gene. This CDR3 is 15 amino acids long. Germline values: CDR1 SGHRS, CDR2 YFSETQ. CDR3 protein: CASSSPGGARNEQYF. For the CDR3, the DNA is TGCGCCAGCAGCTCTCCCGGGGGGGCCCGAAATGAGCAGTACTTC.

The sample holds one count of this clonotype. V gene TRBV2 combines with J gene TRBJ2-3; 7 nucleotides line up with TRBD2. CDR3 size: 16 residues. With V trimmed by 7 bases and J by 2 bases, 12 bases remained unmatched. The germline V gene has CDR1 SNHLY and CDR2 FYNNEI. The CDR3 is CASTEEAGRNTDTQYF. CDR3 sequence (DNA): TGTGCCAGCACCGAGGAAGCGGGACGGAACACAGATACGCAGTATTTT. The full variable domain, completed using reference TRBV2 and TRBJ2-3, is EPEVTQTPSHQVTQMGQEVILRCVPISNHLYFYWYRQILGQKVEFLVSFYNNEISEKSEIFDDQFSVERPDGSNFTLKIRSTKLEDSAMYFCASTEEAGRNTDTQYFGPGTRLTVL.

This clonotype appeared a few times. This chain connects TRBV10-3 to TRBJ2-1, with TRBD1 matching 8 bases. V dropped 8 bases and J dropped 8; count of bases not matched to a gene: 5. There are 12 residues in the CDR3. Per the germline V gene, CDR1 is ENHRY and CDR2 is SYGVKD. The CDR3 region is CAIGTTGDEQFF. The CDR3 region has the DNA TGTGCCATCGGTACGACAGGGGATGAGCAGTTCTTC.

The chain links TRBV25-1 to TRBJ1-2; 12 nucleotides align to TRBD1. The V gene end was trimmed by 4 bases and the J gene end by 6 bases; junction bases not matched to a gene: 6. This CDR3 comprises 15 residues. From germline, CDR1 is MGHDK and CDR2 SYGVNS. The DNA of the CDR3 is TGTGCCAGCAGTGTAACCGGGACAGGGGGCGATGGCTACACCTTC. It is translated as CASSVTGTGGDGYTF.

This clonotype was observed a handful of times. The chain links TRBV20-1 to TRBJ2-3; tentatively, D is TRBD2 (5 bases). V lost 5 bases and J lost 4, with 13 bases in between. Per germline, CDR1 DFQATT and CDR2 SNEGSKA (reference sequence). The CDR3 consists of 13 residues. The CDR3 protein is CSAPLRGSDTQYF. Here the CDR3 DNA reads TGCAGTGCTCCCCTCCGGGGATCAGATACGCAGTATTTT.

The chain is built from TRBV5-1 and TRBJ2-1, with D tentatively TRBD1 (7 bases). The CDR3 loop spans 16 amino acids. V was trimmed by 0 bases and J by 2 bases, leaving 12 bases between them. CDR1 is SGHRS, CDR2 YFSETQ, per germline. CDR3 in amino acids: CASSLEGGGPYNEQFF. CDR3 bases: TGCGCCAGCAGCTTGGAAGGAGGGGGCCCCTACAATGAGCAGTTCTTC.

The J gene is TRBJ2-7, the V gene TRBV27; 8 nucleotides line up with TRBD1. V shed 5 bases, J shed 6 bases, and the junction held 15 bases outside the gene matches. Germline V gives CDR1 MNHEY, CDR2 SMNVEV (reference sequence). The CDR3 totals 16 residues. Here the CDR3 DNA reads TGTGCCAGCAGTCCCTACCCTCTGACAGGGGCGGGCGAGCAGTACTTC. Residues: CASSPYPLTGAGEQYF.